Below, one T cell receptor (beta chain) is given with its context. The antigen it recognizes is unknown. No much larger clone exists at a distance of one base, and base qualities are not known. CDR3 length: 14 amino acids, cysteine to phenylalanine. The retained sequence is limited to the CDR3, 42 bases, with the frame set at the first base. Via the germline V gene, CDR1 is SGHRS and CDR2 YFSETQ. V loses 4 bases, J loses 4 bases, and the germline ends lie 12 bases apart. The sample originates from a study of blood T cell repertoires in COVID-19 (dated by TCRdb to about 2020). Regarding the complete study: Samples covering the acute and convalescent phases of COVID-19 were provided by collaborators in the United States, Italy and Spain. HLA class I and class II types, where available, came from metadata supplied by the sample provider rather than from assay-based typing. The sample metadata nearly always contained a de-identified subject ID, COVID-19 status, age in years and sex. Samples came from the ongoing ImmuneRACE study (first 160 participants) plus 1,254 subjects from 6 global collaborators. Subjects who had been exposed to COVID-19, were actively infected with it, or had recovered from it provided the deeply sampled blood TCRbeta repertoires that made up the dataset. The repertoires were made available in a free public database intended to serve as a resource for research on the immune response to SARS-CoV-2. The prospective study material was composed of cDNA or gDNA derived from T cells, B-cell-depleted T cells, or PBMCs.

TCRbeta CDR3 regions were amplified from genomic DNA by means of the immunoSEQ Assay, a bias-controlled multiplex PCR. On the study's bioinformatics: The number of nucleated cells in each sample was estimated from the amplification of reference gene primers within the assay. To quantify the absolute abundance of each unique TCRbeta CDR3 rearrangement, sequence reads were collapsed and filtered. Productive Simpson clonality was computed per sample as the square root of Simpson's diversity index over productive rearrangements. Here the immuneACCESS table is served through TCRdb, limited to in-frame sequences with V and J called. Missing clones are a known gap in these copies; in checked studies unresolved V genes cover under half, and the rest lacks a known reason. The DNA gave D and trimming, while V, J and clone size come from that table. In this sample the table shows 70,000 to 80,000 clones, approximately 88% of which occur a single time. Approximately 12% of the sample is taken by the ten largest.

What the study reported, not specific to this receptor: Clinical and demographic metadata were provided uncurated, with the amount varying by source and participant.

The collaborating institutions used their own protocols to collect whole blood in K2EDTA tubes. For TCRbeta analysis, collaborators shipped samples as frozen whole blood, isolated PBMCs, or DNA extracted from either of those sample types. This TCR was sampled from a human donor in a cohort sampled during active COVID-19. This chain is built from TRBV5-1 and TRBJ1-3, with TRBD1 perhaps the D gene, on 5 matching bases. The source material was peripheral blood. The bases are TGCGCCAGCAGCCTACTGGGGCAGGGAAACACCATATATTTT. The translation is CASSLLGQGNTIYF.